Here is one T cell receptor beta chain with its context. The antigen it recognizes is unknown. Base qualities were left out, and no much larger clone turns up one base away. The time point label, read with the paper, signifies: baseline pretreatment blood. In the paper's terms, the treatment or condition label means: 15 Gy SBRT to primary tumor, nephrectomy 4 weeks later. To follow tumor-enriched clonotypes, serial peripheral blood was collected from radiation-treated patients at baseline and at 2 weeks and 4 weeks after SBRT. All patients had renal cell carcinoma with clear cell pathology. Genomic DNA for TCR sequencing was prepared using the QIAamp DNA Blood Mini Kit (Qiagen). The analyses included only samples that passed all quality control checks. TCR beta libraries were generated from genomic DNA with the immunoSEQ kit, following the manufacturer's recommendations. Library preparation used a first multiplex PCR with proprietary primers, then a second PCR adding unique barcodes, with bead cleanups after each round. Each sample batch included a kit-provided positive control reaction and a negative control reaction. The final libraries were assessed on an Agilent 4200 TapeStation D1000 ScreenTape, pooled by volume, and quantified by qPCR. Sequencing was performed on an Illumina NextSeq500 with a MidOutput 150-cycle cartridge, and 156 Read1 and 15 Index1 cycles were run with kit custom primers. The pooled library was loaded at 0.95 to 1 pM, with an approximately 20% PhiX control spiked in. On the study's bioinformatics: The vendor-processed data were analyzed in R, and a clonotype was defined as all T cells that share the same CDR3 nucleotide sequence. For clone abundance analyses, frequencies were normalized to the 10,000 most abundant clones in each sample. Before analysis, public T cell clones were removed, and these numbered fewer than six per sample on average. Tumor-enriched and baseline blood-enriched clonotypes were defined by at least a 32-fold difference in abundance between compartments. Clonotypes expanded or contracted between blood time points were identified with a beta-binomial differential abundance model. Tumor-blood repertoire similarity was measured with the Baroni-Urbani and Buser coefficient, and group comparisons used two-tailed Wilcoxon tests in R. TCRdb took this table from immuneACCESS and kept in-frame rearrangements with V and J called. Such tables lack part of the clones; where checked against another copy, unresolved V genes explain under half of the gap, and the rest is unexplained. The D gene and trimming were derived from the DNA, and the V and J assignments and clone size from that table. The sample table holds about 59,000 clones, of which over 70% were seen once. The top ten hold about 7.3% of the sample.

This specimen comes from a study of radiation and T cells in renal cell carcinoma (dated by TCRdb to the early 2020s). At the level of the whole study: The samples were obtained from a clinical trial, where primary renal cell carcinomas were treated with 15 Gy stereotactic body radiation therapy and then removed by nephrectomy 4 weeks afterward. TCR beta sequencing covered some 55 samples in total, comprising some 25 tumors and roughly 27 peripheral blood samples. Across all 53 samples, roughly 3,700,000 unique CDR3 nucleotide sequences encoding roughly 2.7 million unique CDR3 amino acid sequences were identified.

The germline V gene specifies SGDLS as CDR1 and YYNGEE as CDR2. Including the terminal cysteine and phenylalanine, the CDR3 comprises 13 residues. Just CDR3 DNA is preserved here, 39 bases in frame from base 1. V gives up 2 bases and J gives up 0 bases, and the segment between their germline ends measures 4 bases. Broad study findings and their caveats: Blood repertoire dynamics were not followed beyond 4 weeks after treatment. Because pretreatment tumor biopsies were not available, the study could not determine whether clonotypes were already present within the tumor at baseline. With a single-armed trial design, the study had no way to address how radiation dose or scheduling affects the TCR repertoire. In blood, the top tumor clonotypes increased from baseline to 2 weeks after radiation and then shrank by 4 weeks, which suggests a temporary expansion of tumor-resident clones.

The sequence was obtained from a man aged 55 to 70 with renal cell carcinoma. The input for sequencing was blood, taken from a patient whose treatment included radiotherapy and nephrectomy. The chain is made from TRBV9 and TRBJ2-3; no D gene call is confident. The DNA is TGTGCCAGCAGCGTGGCTAGCACAGATACGCAGTATTTT. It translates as CASSVASTDTQYF.